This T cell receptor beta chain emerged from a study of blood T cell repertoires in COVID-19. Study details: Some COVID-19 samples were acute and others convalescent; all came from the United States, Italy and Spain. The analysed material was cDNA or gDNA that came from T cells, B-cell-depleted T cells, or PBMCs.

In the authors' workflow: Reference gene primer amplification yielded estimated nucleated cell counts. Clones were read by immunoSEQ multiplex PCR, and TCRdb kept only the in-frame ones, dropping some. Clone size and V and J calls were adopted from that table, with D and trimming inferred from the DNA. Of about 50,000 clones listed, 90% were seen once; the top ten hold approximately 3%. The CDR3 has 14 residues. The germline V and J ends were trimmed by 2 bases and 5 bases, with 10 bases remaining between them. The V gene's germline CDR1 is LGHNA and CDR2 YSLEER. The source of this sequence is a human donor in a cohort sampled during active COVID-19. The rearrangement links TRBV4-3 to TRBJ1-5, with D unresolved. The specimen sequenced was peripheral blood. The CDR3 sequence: CASSQNYRDQPQHF. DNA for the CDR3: TGCGCCAGCAGCCAAAACTACCGGGATCAGCCCCAGCATTTT.